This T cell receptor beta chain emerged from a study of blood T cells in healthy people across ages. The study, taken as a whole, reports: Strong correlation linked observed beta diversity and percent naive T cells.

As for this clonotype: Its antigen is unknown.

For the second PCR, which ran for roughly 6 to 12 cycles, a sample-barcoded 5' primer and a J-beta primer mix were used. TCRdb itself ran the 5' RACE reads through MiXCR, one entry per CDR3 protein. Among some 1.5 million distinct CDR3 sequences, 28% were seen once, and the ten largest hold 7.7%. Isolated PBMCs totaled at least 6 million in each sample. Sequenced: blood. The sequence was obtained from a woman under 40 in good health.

The CDR3: CASRAGGGRNEQFF. The CDR3 DNA reads TGTGCCAGCAGGGCAGGTGGGGGGCGGAATGAGCAGTTCTTC. The chain uses TRBV7-9 and TRBJ2-1; either TRBD1 or TRBD2 may fit D (6 bases each). Germline CDR1 and CDR2: SEHNR and FQNEAQ (reference sequence). V was trimmed by 6 bases and J by 7 bases, leaving 16 bases between them. The CDR3 is 14 amino acids. The full variable domain, completed using reference TRBV7-9 and TRBJ2-1, is DTGVSQNPRHKITKRGQNVTFRCDPISEHNRLYWYRQTLGQGPEFLTYFQNEAQLEKSRLLSDRFSAERPKGSFSTLEIQRTEQGDSAMYLCASRAGGGRNEQFFGPGTRLTVL.